The 2 T cell receptor beta chains presented below share a single source sample, sequenced in a study of Graves' ophthalmopathy and Graves' hyperthyroidism. TCR beta CDR3 amplification used RNA transcripts. An opening RT-PCR round employed HTBI primers and preceded a second-round multiplex PCR. TCRdb re-analysed the multiplex PCR reads in MiXCR, keeping a single row per CDR3 protein. The sample lists around 590,000 distinct CDR3 sequences, about 40% occurring once. Sequencing input: peripheral blood or thyroid tissue (not recorded which). Receptors were obtained from an adult man with Graves' hyperthyroidism.

This clonotype was seen more than once but under ten times. The chain recombines TRBV6-1 with TRBJ2-2; TRBD2 matches at 14 bases. V lost 6 bases to trimming and J lost 0 bases; unmatched junction nucleotides: 6. The CDR3 is 18 residues long. CDR1 and CDR2 (germline): MNHNS, SASEGT. The CDR3: CASSLRGLAGANTGELFF. The CDR3 nucleotides read TGTGCCAGCAGCCTAAGGGGACTAGCGGGGGCGAACACCGGGGAGCTGTTTTTT.

With regard to this clonotype: This clone may be a read error of a much larger clone one base away. The V call is TRBV30, the J call TRBJ1-2; TRBD1 is a possible D gene (6 bases). CDR3 size: 12 residues. Trimming left V 2 bases short and J 4 bases short, with 8 bases between. CDR1 and CDR2 (germline): GTSNPN, SVGIG (reference sequence). Here the CDR3 DNA reads TGTGCCTGGAGTCTACAGGGCTATGGCTACACCTTC. It is translated as CAWSLQGYGYTF.